This T cell receptor (beta chain) was sequenced in a study of identical twins. Study-wide results and caveats: It was possible that invariant MAIT and iNKT cells partly confounded the zero-insertion analyses.

To note about this clonotype: Its antigen is unknown.

The CDR3 contains 14 residues. The germline V and J ends were trimmed by 4 bases and 2 bases, with 13 bases remaining between them. Germline assignment: CDR1 SGHRS and CDR2 YFSETQ. Template switching introduced a universal primer site, and the cDNA bore unique molecular identifiers. TCRdb redid the calling of the 5' RACE reads with MiXCR, one entry per CDR3 protein. Of some 460,000 distinct CDR3 sequences listed, 12% to 15% are singletons. These data also formed part of another study, on yellow fever vaccine responses in identical twins.

This chain uses TRBV5-1 with TRBJ2-7; D is perhaps TRBD2 (6 bases). The sequenced sample was CD4+ T cells sorted from blood. The sequence was collected from a woman between 18 and 29 years old in good health. This CDR3 is CASSVAGSPYEQYF. CDR3 bases: TGCGCCAGCAGCGTGGCCGGGAGCCCCTACGAGCAGTACTTC.